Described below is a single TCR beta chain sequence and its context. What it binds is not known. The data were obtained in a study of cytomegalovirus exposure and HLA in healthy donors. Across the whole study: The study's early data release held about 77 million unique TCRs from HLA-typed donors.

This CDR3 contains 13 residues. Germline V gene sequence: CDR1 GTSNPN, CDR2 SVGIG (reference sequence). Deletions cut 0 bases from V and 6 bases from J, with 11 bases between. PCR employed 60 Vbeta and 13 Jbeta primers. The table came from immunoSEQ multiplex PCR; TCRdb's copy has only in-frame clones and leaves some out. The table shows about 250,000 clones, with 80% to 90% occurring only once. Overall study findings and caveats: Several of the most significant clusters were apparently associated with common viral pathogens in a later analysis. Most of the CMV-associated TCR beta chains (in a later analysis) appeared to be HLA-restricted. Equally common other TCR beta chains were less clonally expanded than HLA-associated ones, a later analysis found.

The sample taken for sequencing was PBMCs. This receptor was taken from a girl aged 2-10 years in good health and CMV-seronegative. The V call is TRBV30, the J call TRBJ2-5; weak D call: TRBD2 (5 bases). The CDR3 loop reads CAWSVRGGKTQYF. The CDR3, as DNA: TGTGCCTGGAGTGTACGGGGTGGGAAGACCCAGTACTTC.